This T cell receptor (beta chain) appears in the sequencing data of a study of cytomegalovirus exposure and HLA in healthy donors. The wider study: The Caucasian-associated ancestry cluster contained 81% of the approximately 400 genotyped donors. Overall study findings and caveats: With later analysis, a missense DCLRE1C variant became linked to TCR beta V- and J-gene trimming.

From germline, CDR1 is SGHDT and CDR2 YYEEEE. The CDR3 totals 13 residues. The germline V and J ends were trimmed by 4 bases and 0 bases, with 5 bases remaining between them. PCR involved 60 Vbeta and 13 Jbeta primers. Only in-frame clones appear in the TCRdb table, and some are missing; sequencing was by immunoSEQ multiplex PCR. The top ten clones hold over 7% of a sample with roughly 100,000 clones, around four fifths of them seen once. In the case of this clone: Its specificity is unknown.

The sequence came from a woman aged 40-49 years in good health and CMV-seropositive. The V gene is TRBV5-6, the J gene TRBJ1-3; D call uncertain. The specimen was PBMCs. The CDR3 sequence: CASSLFSGNTIYF. In DNA, the CDR3 is TGTGCCAGCAGCCTATTCTCTGGAAACACCATATATTTT.